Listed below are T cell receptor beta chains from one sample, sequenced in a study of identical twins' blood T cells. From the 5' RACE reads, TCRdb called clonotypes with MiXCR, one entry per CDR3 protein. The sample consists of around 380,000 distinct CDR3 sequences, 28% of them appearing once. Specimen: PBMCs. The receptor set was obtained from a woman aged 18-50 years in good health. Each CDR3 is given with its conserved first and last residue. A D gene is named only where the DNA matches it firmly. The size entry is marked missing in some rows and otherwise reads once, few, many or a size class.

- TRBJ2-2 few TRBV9 CASSADLPGELFF
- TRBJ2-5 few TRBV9 CASNRGAGETQYF
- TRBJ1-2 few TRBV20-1 CSAPDSLSAPYTF
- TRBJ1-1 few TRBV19 CASSTWDGYTEAFF
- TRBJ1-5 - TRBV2 CARGYSNQPQHF
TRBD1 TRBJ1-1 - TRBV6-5 CASSYRPMAGGMNTEAFF
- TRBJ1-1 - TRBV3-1 CASRKGGRADTEAFF
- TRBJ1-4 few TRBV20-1 CGIIQGTSEKLFF
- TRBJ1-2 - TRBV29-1 CSAALGKDYGYTF
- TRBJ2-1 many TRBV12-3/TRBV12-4 CASSLSLQGKSNEQFF
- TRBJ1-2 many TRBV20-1 CSAGGTGTNYGYTF
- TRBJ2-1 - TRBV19 CASSKWEEEQFF
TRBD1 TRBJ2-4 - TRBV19 CASTEEGQGKNIQYF
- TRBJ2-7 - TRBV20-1 CSASLAAYEQYF
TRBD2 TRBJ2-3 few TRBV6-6 CASRSSGIQDTQYF
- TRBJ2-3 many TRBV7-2 CASSAARDTQYF
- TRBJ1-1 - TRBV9 CASSGRGSEAFF
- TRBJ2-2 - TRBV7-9 CASSFLGNAGELFF
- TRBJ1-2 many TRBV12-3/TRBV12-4 CASSFNRAGYTF
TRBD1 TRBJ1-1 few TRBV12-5 CASGEDRQYTEAFF
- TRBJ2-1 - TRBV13 CASSPASFSSYNEQFF
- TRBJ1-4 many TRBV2 CASSVSTVRATNEKLFF
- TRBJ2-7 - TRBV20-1 CSARGGGYEQYF
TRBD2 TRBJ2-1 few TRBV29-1 CSVEDGTSGNNEQFF
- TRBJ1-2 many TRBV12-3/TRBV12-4 CASRMDRNYGYTF
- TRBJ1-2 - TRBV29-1 CSVDQGNFYGYTF
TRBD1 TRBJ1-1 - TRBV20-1 CSAADRGHTEAFF
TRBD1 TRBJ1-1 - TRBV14 CASSPIGQGHTEAFF
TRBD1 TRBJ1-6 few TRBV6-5 CASSRPGQGGSPLHF
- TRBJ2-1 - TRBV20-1 CSAGDSPSSYNERFF
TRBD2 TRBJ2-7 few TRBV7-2 CASSFLSGGKFYEQYF
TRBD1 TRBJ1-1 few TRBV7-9 CASSPSGQGTEAFF
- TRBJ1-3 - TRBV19 CASSIGRSSGNTIYF
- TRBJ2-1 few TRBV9 CASSPRSDSNEQFF
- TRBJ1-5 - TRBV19 CASSSYLAGVNQPQHF
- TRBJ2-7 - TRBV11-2 CASSLVSTGNYEQYF
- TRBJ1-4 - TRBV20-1 CSGRRVGNEKLFF
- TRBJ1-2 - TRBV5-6 CASSPWTHNYGYTF
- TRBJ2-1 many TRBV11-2 CASSLGKNEQFF
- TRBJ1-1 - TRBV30 CASSWLLNTEAFF
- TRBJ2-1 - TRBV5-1 CASSLGTPGAYNEQFF
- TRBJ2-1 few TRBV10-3 CAISSLGGGISEQFF
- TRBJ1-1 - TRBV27 CASRLRHKNTEAFF
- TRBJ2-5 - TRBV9 CASSVGNLQETQYF
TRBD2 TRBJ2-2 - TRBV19 CASNKLAGYTGELLF
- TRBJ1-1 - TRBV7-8 CASSFQGWGTEAFF
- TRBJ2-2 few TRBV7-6 CASSLGGQTFNTGELFF
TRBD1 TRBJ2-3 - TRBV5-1 CASSQGTERTDTQYF
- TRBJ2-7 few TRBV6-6 CASSHTSSYEQYF
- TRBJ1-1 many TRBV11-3 CASSLSRRTETILNTEAFF
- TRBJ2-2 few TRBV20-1 CSAKGLMNTGELFF
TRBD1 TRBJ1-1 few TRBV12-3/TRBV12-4 CASSQWLGQTNTEAFF
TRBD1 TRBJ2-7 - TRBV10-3 CATMSGTGGYEQYF